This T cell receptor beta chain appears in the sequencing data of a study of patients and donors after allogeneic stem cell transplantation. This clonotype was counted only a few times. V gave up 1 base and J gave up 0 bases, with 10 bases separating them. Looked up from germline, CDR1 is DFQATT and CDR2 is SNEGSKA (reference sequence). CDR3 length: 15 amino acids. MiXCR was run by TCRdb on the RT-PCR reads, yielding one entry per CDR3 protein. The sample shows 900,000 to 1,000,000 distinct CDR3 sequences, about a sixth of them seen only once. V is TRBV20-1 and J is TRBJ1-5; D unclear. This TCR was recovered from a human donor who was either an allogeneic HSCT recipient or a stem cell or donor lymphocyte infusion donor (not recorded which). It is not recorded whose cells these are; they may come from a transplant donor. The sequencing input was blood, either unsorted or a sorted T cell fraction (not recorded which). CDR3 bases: TGCAGTGCTAGAGTCCCACAGCTTAGCAATCAGCCCCAGCATTTT. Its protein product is CSARVPQLSNQPQHF.